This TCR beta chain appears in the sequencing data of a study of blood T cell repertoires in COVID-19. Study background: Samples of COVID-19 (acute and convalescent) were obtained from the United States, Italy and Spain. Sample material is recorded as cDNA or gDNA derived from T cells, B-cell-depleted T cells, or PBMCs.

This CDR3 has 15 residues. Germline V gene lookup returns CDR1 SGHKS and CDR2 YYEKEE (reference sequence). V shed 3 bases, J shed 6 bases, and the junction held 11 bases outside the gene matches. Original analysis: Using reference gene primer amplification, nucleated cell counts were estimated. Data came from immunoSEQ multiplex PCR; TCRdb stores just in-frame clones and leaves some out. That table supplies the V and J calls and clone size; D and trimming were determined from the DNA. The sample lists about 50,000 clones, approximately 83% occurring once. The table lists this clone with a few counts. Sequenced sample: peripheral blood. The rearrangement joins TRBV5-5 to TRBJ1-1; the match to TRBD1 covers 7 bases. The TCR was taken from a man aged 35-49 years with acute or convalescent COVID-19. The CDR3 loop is CASSSNLQGTAEAFF. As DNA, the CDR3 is TGTGCCAGCAGCTCCAACCTACAGGGGACGGCTGAAGCTTTCTTT. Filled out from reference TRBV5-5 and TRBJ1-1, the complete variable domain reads DAGVTQSPTHLIKTRGQQVTLRCSPISGHKSVSWYQQVLGQGPQFIFQYYEKEERGRGNFPDRFSARQFPNYSSELNVNALLLGDSALYLCASSSNLQGTAEAFFGQGTRLTVV.